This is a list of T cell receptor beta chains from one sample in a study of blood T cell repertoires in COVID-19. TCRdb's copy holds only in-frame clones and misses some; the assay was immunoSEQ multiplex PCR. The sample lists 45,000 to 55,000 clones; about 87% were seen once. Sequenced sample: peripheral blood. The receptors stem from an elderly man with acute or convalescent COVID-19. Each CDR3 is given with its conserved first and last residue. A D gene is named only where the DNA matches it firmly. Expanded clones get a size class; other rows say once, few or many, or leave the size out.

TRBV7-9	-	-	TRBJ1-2	CASSLAEASDGYTF	TGTGCCAGCAGCTTAGCCGAGGCATCGGATGGCTACACCTTC
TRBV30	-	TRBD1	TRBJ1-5	CAWSSTGGGQPQHF	TGTGCCTGGAGCTCAACAGGGGGCGGACAGCCCCAGCATTTT
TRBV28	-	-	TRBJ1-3	CASSPPQDSGNTIYF	TGTGCCAGCAGTCCCCCACAGGACTCTGGAAACACCATATATTTT
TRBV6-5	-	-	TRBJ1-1	CASSQDRGTEAFF	TGTGCCAGCTCACAGGACCGAGGCACTGAAGCTTTCTTT
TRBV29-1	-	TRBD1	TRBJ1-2	CSVRGGLAGYTF	TGCAGCGTCAGAGGGGGCCTTGCGGGCTACACCTTC
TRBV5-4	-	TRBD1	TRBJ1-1	CASSFDREGEAFF	TGTGCCAGCAGCTTCGACAGGGAAGGGGAAGCTTTCTTT
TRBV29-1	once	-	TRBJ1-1	CSVERQIATEAFF	TGCAGCGTTGAAAGACAGATCGCCACTGAAGCTTTCTTT
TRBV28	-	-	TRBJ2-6	CASSLTSGANVLTF	TGTGCCAGCAGTCTAACTTCTGGGGCCAACGTCCTGACTTTC
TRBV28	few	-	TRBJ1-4	CASSSGLNEKLFF	TGTGCCAGCAGTTCCGGACTAAATGAAAAACTGTTTTTT
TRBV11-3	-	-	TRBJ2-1	CASSSRGLNEQFF	TGTGCCAGCAGCTCAAGGGGTCTTAATGAGCAGTTCTTC
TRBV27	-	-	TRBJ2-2	CASSLSQANTGELFF	TGTGCCAGCAGTTTATCGCAGGCGAACACCGGGGAGCTGTTTTTT
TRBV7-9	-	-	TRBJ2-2	CASSYRATGELFF	TGTGCCAGCAGCTACAGGGCGACCGGGGAGCTGTTTTTT
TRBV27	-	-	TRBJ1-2	CASSSLSRYGYTF	TGTGCCAGCAGTTCCCTTTCCCGCTATGGCTACACCTTC
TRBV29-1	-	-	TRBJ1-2	CSVEDSAGAGYGYTF	TGCAGCGTTGAAGATAGCGCGGGGGCCGGCTATGGCTACACCTTC
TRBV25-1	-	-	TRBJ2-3	CASSEYMAGRDTQYF	TGTGCCAGCAGTGAATATATGGCAGGGCGGGATACGCAGTATTTT
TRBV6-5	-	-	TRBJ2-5	CASSPWRGETQYF	TGTGCCAGCAGCCCGTGGCGGGGAGAGACCCAGTACTTC
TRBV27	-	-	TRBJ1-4	CASSFNGLVTNEKLFF	TGTGCCAGCAGTTTTAACGGACTAGTGACTAATGAAAAACTGTTTTTT
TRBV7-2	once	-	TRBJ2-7	CASSSLRGYEGTYEQYF	TGTGCCAGCAGCTCACTCAGGGGATATGAGGGCACCTACGAGCAGTACTTC
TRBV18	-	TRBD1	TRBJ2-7	CASSPTGQGGEQYF	TGTGCCAGCTCACCTACCGGACAGGGTGGCGAGCAGTACTTC